The rows below give T cell receptor beta chains drawn from one sample of a study of cytomegalovirus exposure and HLA in healthy donors. The assay was immunoSEQ multiplex PCR, and TCRdb's table has in-frame clones only and misses some. The top ten clones hold 5.4% of a sample with fewer than 150,000 clones, around 77% of them seen once. The source material was PBMCs. These receptors were taken from a woman between 25 and 40 years old in good health and CMV-seropositive. Both conserved end residues are part of each CDR3. D genes are given only for firm matches. Size is omitted from some rows. Given values are once, few, many or a class for expanded clones.

j_call clone_size d_call v_call cdr3_nt cdr3_aa
TRBJ2-7 few . TRBV6-1 TGTGCCAGCAGCCAGAACAGGGTTGGCGAGCAGTACTTC CASSQNRVGEQYF
TRBJ2-7 . . TRBV5-6 TGTGCCAGCAGCCGACAGGAATCCTACGAGCAGTACTTC CASSRQESYEQYF
TRBJ2-5 . . TRBV9 TGTGCCAGCAGCGTAGCGTTAACCCCGGGAGAGACCCAGTACTTC CASSVALTPGETQYF
TRBJ2-1 . . TRBV7-2 TGTGCCAGCAGCTTGAGACTCCGAACGTCCTACAATGAGCAGTTCTTC CASSLRLRTSYNEQFF
TRBJ1-2 . . TRBV4-2 TGTGCCAGCAGCCAGCGGGACTCCAACTATGGCTACACCTTC CASSQRDSNYGYTF
TRBJ2-3 . . TRBV7-9 TGTGCCAGCAGCTCAGTAGGGGAGGCCAGAGGTGATACGCAGTATTTT CASSSVGEARGDTQYF
TRBJ1-2 . . TRBV19 TGTGCCAGTAGCCACTTCAATAACTATGGCTACACCTTC CASSHFNNYGYTF
TRBJ1-1 . TRBD1 TRBV7-6 TGTGCCAGCAGCACGGAGACAGGGGGCGAGACTGAAGCTTTCTTT CASSTETGGETEAFF
TRBJ2-5 . TRBD2 TRBV7-9 TGTGCCAGCAGCTTGCGTTCCCGACGGGAGGGCTCTACGGAGACCCAGTACTTC CASSLRSRREGSTETQYF
TRBJ2-3 once . TRBV11-2 TGTGCCAGCAGCCCCTGGGTAGCCCGGGTGGTTACAGATACGCAGTATTTT CASSPWVARVVTDTQYF
TRBJ1-1 . . TRBV10-2 TGCGCCAGCAGTGACAGGGAGGTCACTGAAGCTTTCTTT CASSDREVTEAFF
TRBJ2-3 . TRBD1 TRBV5-1 TGCGCCAGCAGCTTTGGGACAGACACAGATACGCAGTATTTT CASSFGTDTDTQYF
TRBJ1-1 . TRBD1 TRBV10-3 TGTGCCATCAGTGAGGTGGGACAGGGGTTTGTTGCTTTCTTT CAISEVGQGFVAFF
TRBJ1-5 . TRBD1 TRBV5-8 TGTGCCAGCAGCTTAGACAGGGGCCCACCCCAGCATTTT CASSLDRGPPQHF
TRBJ2-2 once TRBD1 TRBV9 TGTGCCAGCAGCGTAGCGGGACAGTACACCGGGGAGCTGTTTTTT CASSVAGQYTGELFF
TRBJ1-2 . TRBD1 TRBV4-1 TGCGCCAGCAGCCAGAGACAGGGGAACTATGGCTACACCTTC CASSQRQGNYGYTF
TRBJ2-7 . TRBD1 TRBV5-4 TGTGCCAGCAGCCTGGGGGACAGGGCCGGCGAGCAGTACTTC CASSLGDRAGEQYF
TRBJ2-1 . TRBD2 TRBV10-3 TGTGCCATCAGTGAGGTGGGGGGTAGCGGGGGATCCTACAATGAGCAGTTCTTC CAISEVGGSGGSYNEQFF
TRBJ1-1 . . TRBV16 TGTGCCAGCAGCCAATCTCCCGGGAACACTGAAGCTTTCTTT CASSQSPGNTEAFF
TRBJ1-1 . TRBD1 TRBV4-2 TGTGCCAGCAGAACGGGACAGGGTTATGATGGGTACACTGAAGCTTTCTTT CASRTGQGYDGYTEAFF
TRBJ2-1 . . TRBV19 TGTGCCAGTAGTATTAGTATTGGCGGGGCAAGCTCCTACAATGAGCAGTTCTTC CASSISIGGASSYNEQFF
TRBJ2-7 . . TRBV7-9 TGTGCCAGCAGCTTGGGGCTGGGTCGGATTTTCGAGCAGTACTTC CASSLGLGRIFEQYF
TRBJ2-1 . TRBD2 TRBV7-9 TGTGCCAGCAGCACCCCTAGCGGGATGGGGTACAATGAGCAGTTCTTC CASSTPSGMGYNEQFF
TRBJ2-1 . . TRBV6-5 TGTGCCAGCAGTTATGGTCCGACAAATGAGCAGTTCTTC CASSYGPTNEQFF
TRBJ1-4 few . TRBV10-3 TGTGCCATCAGCAAGATGAGACTGACGGGGAATGAAAAACTGTTTTTT CAISKMRLTGNEKLFF
TRBJ1-1 . . TRBV4-1 TGCGCCAGCAGCCAACGGGAGATTAACACTGAAGCTTTCTTT CASSQREINTEAFF
TRBJ1-1 once . TRBV19 TGTGCCAGTAGTAGTCCTAGTTTTGGGAGTGAAGCTTTCTTT CASSSPSFGSEAFF
TRBJ2-2 . . TRBV2 TGTGCCAGCAGTCGGGTTACTAACACCGGGGAGCTGTTTTTT CASSRVTNTGELFF
TRBJ2-3 . . TRBV7-2 TGTGCCAGCAGCATTTGGACGGGATCAGATACGCAGTATTTT CASSIWTGSDTQYF
TRBJ1-1 . TRBD1 TRBV29-1 TGCAGAGCTGGGACAGCACTTGAAGCTTTCTTT CRAGTALEAFF
TRBJ2-1 . . TRBV7-8 TGTGCCAGCAGCTTAGATGTAGGGGATGAGCAGTTCTTC CASSLDVGDEQFF
TRBJ1-5 . . TRBV25-1 TGTGCCAGCAGTGACGAAGAAACAGGGCTCGGTCAGCCCCAGCATTTT CASSDEETGLGQPQHF
TRBJ1-1 . TRBD1 TRBV29-1 TGCAGCGTTCCAGGGGGCACTGAAGCTTTCTTT CSVPGGTEAFF
TRBJ1-2 once . TRBV28 TGTGCCAGCAGTAAAAGACAGTATTGGGGCTACACCTTC CASSKRQYWGYTF
TRBJ2-1 . TRBD1 TRBV18 TGTGCCAGCTCAACTAAAACAGGGGTGGTCGACAATGAGCAGTTCTTC CASSTKTGVVDNEQFF
TRBJ2-5 few . TRBV19 TGTGCCAGTAGTGTAGATCGAGTGGAGCAGTACTTC CASSVDRVEQYF
TRBJ2-5 . . TRBV13 TGTGCCAGCAGCCAACAGGAAAAAGAGAAAGAGACCCAGTACTTC CASSQQEKEKETQYF
TRBJ1-2 few TRBD1 TRBV19 TGTGCCAGTACCAAAAACCCGGGACAGACCTATGGCTACACCTTC CASTKNPGQTYGYTF
TRBJ1-2 few . TRBV6-5 TGTGCCAGCAGTTACCAGAACTATGGCTACACCTTC CASSYQNYGYTF
TRBJ2-7 . . TRBV9 TGTGCCAGCAGCGCTAGACAAGGGGTTTCCTACGAGCAGTACTTC CASSARQGVSYEQYF
TRBJ2-3 . . TRBV9 TGTGCCAGCAGCACGGGAATTACTACTTCGACAGATACGCAGTATTTT CASSTGITTSTDTQYF
TRBJ2-1 . TRBD1 TRBV5-4 TGTGCCAGCAGCTTGGGACAGGGGGTATACAATGAGCAGTTCTTC CASSLGQGVYNEQFF
TRBJ1-6 . TRBD1 TRBV11-3 TGTGCCAGCAGCTTAGAGTATTGGGACAGTTATAATTCACCCCTCCACTTT CASSLEYWDSYNSPLHF
TRBJ2-2 . . TRBV19 TGTGCCAGTAGTATAGGTCGGGGCACCGGGGAGCTGTTTTTT CASSIGRGTGELFF
TRBJ2-7 . . TRBV5-1 TGCGCCAGCAGCTTGCGCCCGGGAGCCCCCTACGAGCAGTACTTC CASSLRPGAPYEQYF
TRBJ1-2 . TRBD1 TRBV5-8 TGTGCCAGCAGCCTGAACTTGGGACCCGGGACAGAACCGAGGGGCTACACCTTC CASSLNLGPGTEPRGYTF
TRBJ2-2 . . TRBV7-7 TGTGCTAGCAGCTTGACTAGGGGTGGGGAGCTGTTTTTT CASSLTRGGELFF
TRBJ2-3 . . TRBV13 TGTGCCAGCAGCCCCACGGGGGGCGAGACAGATACGCAGTATTTT CASSPTGGETDTQYF